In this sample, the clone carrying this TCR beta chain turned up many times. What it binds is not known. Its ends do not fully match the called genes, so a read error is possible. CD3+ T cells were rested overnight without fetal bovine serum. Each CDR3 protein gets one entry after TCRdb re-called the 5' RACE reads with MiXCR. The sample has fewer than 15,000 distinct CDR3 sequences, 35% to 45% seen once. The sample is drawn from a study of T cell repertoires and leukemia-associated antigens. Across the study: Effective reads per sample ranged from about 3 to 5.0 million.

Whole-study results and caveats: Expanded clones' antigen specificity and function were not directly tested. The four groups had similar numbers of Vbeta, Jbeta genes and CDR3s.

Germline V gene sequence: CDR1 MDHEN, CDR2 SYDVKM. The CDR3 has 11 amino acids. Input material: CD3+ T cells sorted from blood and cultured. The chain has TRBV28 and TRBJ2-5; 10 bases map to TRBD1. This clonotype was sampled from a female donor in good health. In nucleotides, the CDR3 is TGTGCCAGCAGTTTTAAGGACAGGGGGAACTTC. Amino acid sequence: CASSFKDRGNF. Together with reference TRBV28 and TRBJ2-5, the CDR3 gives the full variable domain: DVKVTQSSRYLVKRTGEKVFLECVQDMDHENMFWYRQDPGLGLRLIYFSYDVKMKEKGDIPEGYSVSREKKERFSLILESASTNQTSMYLCASSFKDRGNFGPGTRLLVL.